These T cell receptor beta chains were read from a single sample in a study of technical replicates of blood from a few donors. The data were produced by immunoSEQ multiplex PCR, yet TCRdb's version contains in-frame clones alone and is incomplete. This table has over 85,000 clones, less than 96% appearing once. Input material: T cells isolated from PBMCs. Receptors were obtained from a human donor in good health. The CDR3 runs from the conserved cysteine through the conserved F or W. A D gene is named only where the DNA matches it firmly. Part of the rows lack a size; the others show once, few, many or a class for expanded clones.

clone size	J gene	CDR3 length	V gene	D gene	CDR3 protein	CDR3 DNA
.	TRBJ2-3	14	TRBV6-5	TRBD2	CASTPGREADTQYF	TGTGCCAGCACCCCGGGGAGGGAGGCAGATACGCAGTATTTT
.	TRBJ2-3	16	TRBV5-4	.	CASSPPVESHSDTQYF	TGTGCCAGCAGCCCACCAGTGGAGAGCCACTCAGATACGCAGTATTTT
.	TRBJ2-5	16	TRBV14	.	CASSQDWAGGQETQYF	TGTGCCAGCAGCCAAGATTGGGCCGGCGGGCAAGAGACCCAGTACTTC
.	TRBJ2-2	19	TRBV4-2	TRBD1	CASSQAVGQGFLKAGELFF	TGTGCCAGCAGCCAAGCCGTGGGACAGGGATTTTTAAAGGCCGGGGAGCTGTTTTTT
.	TRBJ1-2	17	TRBV10-3	.	CAISDTSGGGRKRGYTF	TGTGCCATCAGTGATACGTCCGGGGGAGGGCGAAAGAGGGGCTACACCTTC
.	TRBJ2-7	15	TRBV21-1	.	CASSNPTGGPYEQYF	TGTGCCAGCAGCAACCCGACAGGGGGTCCCTACGAGCAGTACTTC
once	TRBJ1-3	15	TRBV9	TRBD1	CASSVGGQPGNTIYF	TGTGCCAGCAGCGTAGGGGGACAGCCTGGAAACACCATATATTTT
.	TRBJ2-7	14	TRBV28	TRBD1	CASSSDREMSEQYF	TGTGCCAGCAGTAGCGACAGGGAAATGAGCGAGCAGTACTTC
.	TRBJ2-7	13	TRBV5-1	.	CASSLQGSHEQYF	TGCGCCAGCAGCTTGCAGGGATCTCACGAGCAGTACTTC
.	TRBJ1-1	16	TRBV6-6	TRBD1	CASWTGASFRNTEAFF	TGTGCCAGCTGGACAGGGGCTTCTTTTCGGAACACTGAAGCTTTCTTT
.	TRBJ2-5	15	TRBV27	.	CASSPTLVRQETQYF	TGTGCCAGCAGCCCCACACTAGTGCGCCAAGAGACCCAGTACTTC
.	TRBJ1-1	13	TRBV27	.	CASSLSGLTEAFF	TGTGCCAGCAGTCTGTCAGGGCTCACTGAAGCTTTCTTT
.	TRBJ1-1	15	TRBV6-5	.	CASSYYGTRMAEAFF	TGTGCCAGCAGTTACTACGGGACAAGGATGGCTGAAGCTTTCTTT
.	TRBJ2-7	14	TRBV4-2	TRBD2	CASSQDITSDEQYF	TGTGCCAGCAGCCAGGATATTACTAGCGACGAGCAGTACTTC
.	TRBJ2-7	15	TRBV6-6	TRBD2	CASSDPGLSSYEQYF	TGTGCCAGCAGTGATCCGGGACTATCCTCCTACGAGCAGTACTTC
.	TRBJ2-2	20	TRBV7-8	TRBD2	CASSLAEASGVRLNTGELFF	TGTGCCAGCAGCTTAGCGGAGGCTAGCGGGGTTAGATTGAACACCGGGGAGCTGTTTTTT
.	TRBJ2-1	12	TRBV28	.	CASSLFPNEQFF	TGTGCCAGCAGTTTATTCCCAAATGAGCAGTTCTTC
few	TRBJ1-1	12	TRBV7-9	.	CASSSQGTEAFF	TGTGCCAGCAGCTCACAGGGCACTGAAGCTTTCTTT
.	TRBJ1-5	16	TRBV28	TRBD1	CASSPPTGGVVEPQHF	TGTGCCAGCAGTCCGCCGACAGGGGGCGTCGTAGAGCCCCAGCATTTT
.	TRBJ2-7	14	TRBV7-9	.	CASSGGGQAFEQYF	TGTGCCAGCAGTGGGGGGGGACAGGCGTTCGAGCAGTACTTC
.	TRBJ2-7	17	TRBV5-1	TRBD2	CASSQTSGRGRDSEQYF	TGCGCCAGCAGCCAGACTAGCGGGAGAGGTAGGGACAGCGAGCAGTACTTC
.	TRBJ2-1	15	TRBV19	.	CASSIAGYLYNEQFF	TGTGCCAGTAGTATAGCAGGGTACCTTTACAATGAGCAGTTCTTC
.	TRBJ1-1	13	TRBV29-1	TRBD1	CSVGQGVNTEAFF	TGCAGCGTTGGACAGGGGGTGAACACTGAAGCTTTCTTT
.	TRBJ2-3	13	TRBV7-8	.	CASFRRGTDTQYF	TGTGCCAGCTTCCGCAGGGGCACAGATACGCAGTATTTT
.	TRBJ2-1	14	TRBV28	TRBD2	CASSRGLATNEQFF	TGTGCCAGCAGTAGGGGACTAGCTACCAATGAGCAGTTCTTC
.	TRBJ1-2	14	TRBV6-5	.	CASSYGQGSYGYTF	TGTGCCAGCAGTTACGGGCAGGGAAGTTATGGCTACACCTTC
.	TRBJ1-5	14	TRBV29-1	.	CSVDATGQGQPQHF	TGCAGCGTTGATGCTACAGGGCAGGGTCAGCCCCAGCATTTT
.	TRBJ1-1	14	TRBV18	TRBD1	CASSRTGSNTEAFF	TGTGCCAGCTCCCGGACAGGGAGCAACACTGAAGCTTTCTTT
once	TRBJ2-7	13	TRBV5-1	.	CASSEVPSYEQYF	TGCGCCAGCAGCGAGGTCCCGTCCTACGAGCAGTACTTC
.	TRBJ2-7	13	TRBV9	.	CASSVEMRYEQYF	TGTGCCAGCAGCGTAGAAATGAGATACGAGCAGTACTTC
few	TRBJ2-5	14	TRBV29-1	.	CSVDHPLAWETQYF	TGCAGCGTCGACCACCCCCTAGCGTGGGAGACCCAGTACTTC
.	TRBJ1-1	13	TRBV4-2	.	CASSQEQFFEAFF	TGTGCCAGCAGCCAAGAACAATTTTTTGAAGCTTTCTTT